These T cell receptor beta chains were read from a single sample in a study of tumor-infiltrating lymphocytes in localized non-small cell lung cancer. Using immunoSEQ multiplex PCR, the repertoire was profiled, and TCRdb retains in-frame clones only, with some absent. Of some 6,700 clones in the sample, just under 75% are singletons; the top ten hold around 12%. Sequencing input: lung tumor tissue. Every receptor here comes from a human donor with non-small cell lung cancer. Each CDR3 is given with its conserved first and last residue. A D gene is named only where the DNA matches it firmly. Not all rows give a size; the values are once, few, many and, for expanded clones, a class.

j_gene | d_gene | v_gene | abundance | CDR3aa | CDR3nt
TRBJ2-2 | TRBD2 | TRBV29-1 | NA | CSVSSGTTTGELFF | TGCAGCGTTAGTTCCGGGACTACCACCGGGGAGCTGTTTTTT
TRBJ2-3 | TRBD2 | TRBV2 | NA | CASSQRGATDTQYF | TGTGCCAGCAGTCAGCGGGGGGCCACAGATACGCAGTATTTT
TRBJ2-2 | NA | TRBV7-3 | NA | CASSSSMAGSGELFF | TGTGCCAGCAGCTCCTCCATGGCAGGCTCCGGGGAGCTGTTTTTT
TRBJ2-7 | NA | TRBV7-8 | NA | CASSLVVRVYAYEQYF | TGTGCCAGCAGCTTAGTTGTCAGGGTTTACGCCTACGAGCAGTACTTC
TRBJ2-1 | TRBD2 | TRBV29-1 | few | CSVGSAGGSYNEQFF | TGCAGCGTTGGTTCGGCGGGAGGTTCCTACAATGAGCAGTTCTTC
TRBJ2-7 | TRBD2 | TRBV30 | few | CAWNFGRAGEQYF | TGTGCCTGGAATTTCGGGAGGGCCGGCGAGCAGTACTTC
TRBJ2-1 | NA | TRBV5-4 | NA | CASSLEISWDGYNEQFF | TGTGCCAGCAGCTTGGAGATCAGTTGGGACGGATACAATGAGCAGTTCTTC
TRBJ2-2 | NA | TRBV9 | NA | CASSTRGTGELFF | TGTGCCAGCAGCACCAGGGGAACCGGGGAGCTGTTTTTT
TRBJ1-1 | NA | TRBV9 | NA | CASSVGAGMNTEAFF | TGTGCCAGCAGCGTAGGAGCAGGGATGAACACTGAAGCTTTCTTT
TRBJ1-6 | NA | TRBV7-2 | NA | CASRREDSSYNSPLHF | TGTGCCAGCAGACGAGAGGACAGCTCCTATAATTCACCCCTCCACTTT
TRBJ1-6 | NA | TRBV11-2 | NA | CASSSLGARDSPLHF | TGTGCCAGCAGCTCGCTAGGGGCTCGGGATTCACCCCTCCACTTT
TRBJ1-2 | NA | TRBV6-1 | few | CASTFWGGNGGYTF | TGTGCCAGCACGTTTTGGGGGGGGAACGGAGGCTACACCTTC
TRBJ2-3 | TRBD2 | TRBV10-3 | once | CAAMGILASGVSTDTQYF | TGTGCCGCCATGGGGATTCTTGCTAGCGGGGTGAGCACAGATACGCAGTATTTT
TRBJ1-5 | NA | TRBV30 | NA | CAWSVGGIQPQHF | TGTGCCTGGAGTGTCGGGGGAATTCAGCCCCAGCATTTT
TRBJ1-5 | TRBD1 | TRBV4-1 | NA | CASSRGTGSNQPQHF | TGCGCCAGCAGCCGAGGGACAGGGAGCAATCAGCCCCAGCATTTT
TRBJ1-1 | NA | TRBV7-9 | few | CASSLRQNTEAFF | TGTGCCAGCAGCTTGCGACAGAACACTGAAGCTTTCTTT
TRBJ2-1 | TRBD2 | TRBV30 | NA | CAWSTLAGSYNEQFF | TGTGCCTGGAGTACTCTAGCGGGATCCTACAATGAGCAGTTCTTC
TRBJ1-2 | TRBD1 | TRBV30 | few | CAWSARTGWDGYTF | TGTGCCTGGAGTGCCAGGACAGGGTGGGATGGCTACACCTTC
TRBJ2-2 | NA | TRBV27 | few | CASRRGATGELFF | TGTGCCAGCCGGAGAGGGGCCACCGGGGAGCTGTTTTTT
TRBJ1-4 | NA | TRBV7-9 | NA | CASSLAPAGATNEKLFF | TGTGCCAGCAGCTTAGCGCCGGCAGGAGCAACTAATGAAAAACTGTTTTTT
TRBJ2-2 | NA | TRBV2 | NA | CASSEAATLRRGELFF | TGTGCCAGCAGTGAAGCCGCCACTCTTCGCCGGGGGGAGCTGTTTTTT
TRBJ2-1 | NA | TRBV7-3 | NA | CASSPYLSNEQFF | TGTGCCAGCAGCCCATACTTGTCCAATGAGCAGTTCTTC
TRBJ2-1 | TRBD2 | TRBV13 | NA | CASSLKAGHNEQFF | TGTGCCAGCAGTTTGAAAGCGGGGCACAATGAGCAGTTCTTC
TRBJ2-7 | NA | TRBV6-6 | few | CASSIRGDEQYF | TGTGCCAGCAGTATCAGGGGGGACGAGCAGTACTTC
TRBJ2-7 | NA | TRBV20-1 | NA | CSARNIYEQYF | TGCAGTGCTCGGAATATCTACGAGCAGTACTTC
TRBJ1-4 | NA | TRBV4-3 | NA | CASSQYAGTNEKLFF | TGCGCCAGCAGCCAATATGCAGGGACTAATGAAAAACTGTTTTTT
TRBJ1-2 | NA | TRBV6-6 | NA | CASRSNREDGYTF | TGTGCCAGCAGGTCGAACAGGGAGGACGGCTACACCTTC
TRBJ1-5 | TRBD1 | TRBV27 | NA | CASRFAGTGGSQPQHF | TGTGCCAGCAGATTCGCCGGGACAGGGGGGTCTCAGCCCCAGCATTTT
TRBJ2-3 | TRBD2 | TRBV11-3 | NA | CASSSRSSGETDTQYF | TGTGCCAGCAGCTCTCGTAGTAGCGGGGAGACAGATACGCAGTATTTT
TRBJ1-2 | NA | TRBV19 | NA | CASSISAGDGYTF | TGTGCCAGTAGTATATCAGCTGGGGATGGCTACACCTTC
TRBJ2-7 | TRBD1 | TRBV5-1 | medium-sized | CASSSPLTGRYEQYF | TGCGCCAGCAGCTCCCCATTGACAGGGCGCTACGAGCAGTACTTC
TRBJ2-2 | TRBD1 | TRBV19 | once | CASSIVWTGSGELFF | TGTGCCAGTAGTATAGTTTGGACAGGGTCCGGGGAGCTGTTTTTT
TRBJ2-1 | TRBD1 | TRBV10-3 | NA | CAITGGTGSGQFF | TGTGCCATCACTGGAGGGACAGGATCGGGGCAGTTCTTC
TRBJ1-2 | NA | TRBV10-1 | NA | CASSGEGTVYGYTF | TGCGCCAGCAGTGGCGAGGGGACCGTCTATGGCTACACCTTC
TRBJ1-6 | NA | TRBV4-1 | large | CASTSEAGSSYNSPLHF | TGCGCCAGCACCTCCGAGGCGGGTAGCTCCTATAATTCACCCCTCCACTTT
TRBJ1-5 | NA | TRBV20-1 | NA | CSASGDQPQHF | TGCAGTGCTAGCGGGGATCAGCCTCAGCATTTT
TRBJ1-6 | NA | TRBV2 | few | CASSEAYNSPLHF | TGTGCCAGCAGTGAGGCCTATAATTCACCCCTCCACTTT
TRBJ2-2 | TRBD1 | TRBV11-1 | NA | CASSYRDRDPGELFF | TGTGCCAGCAGCTACCGGGACAGGGATCCCGGGGAGCTGTTTTTT
TRBJ1-1 | NA | TRBV7-9 | NA | CASSLGRARVTEAFF | TGTGCCAGCAGCTTAGGAAGGGCGCGAGTCACTGAAGCTTTCTTT
TRBJ2-5 | NA | TRBV2 | NA | CASSEGPFGEQYF | TGTGCCAGCAGTGAAGGACCATTCGGGGAGCAGTACTTC
TRBJ2-3 | NA | TRBV5-1 | once | CASSLGAGSDTQYF | TGCGCCAGCAGCTTGGGGGCAGGCTCAGATACGCAGTATTTT
TRBJ1-1 | NA | TRBV2 | few | CASSYYSLENTEAFF | TGTGCCAGCAGTTACTACAGTTTAGAAAACACTGAAGCTTTCTTT
TRBJ2-7 | NA | TRBV5-4 | NA | CASSRHWGYGNSEQYF | TGTGCCAGCAGCCGACATTGGGGTTATGGTAACTCCGAGCAGTACTTC
TRBJ2-7 | NA | TRBV25-1 | NA | CASKVLGYEQYF | TGTGCCAGCAAAGTATTAGGCTACGAGCAGTACTTC
TRBJ2-5 | NA | TRBV2 | NA | CASSGDYQETQYF | TGTGCCAGCAGTGGTGACTACCAAGAGACCCAGTACTTC
TRBJ2-3 | TRBD1 | TRBV2 | NA | CASSEARQGRDTQYF | TGTGCCAGCAGTGAAGCGAGACAGGGTAGAGATACGCAGTATTTT
TRBJ1-3 | NA | TRBV4-1 | NA | CASSPYSGGRTGNTIYF | TGCGCCAGCAGCCCCTACTCGGGGGGGCGGACTGGAAACACCATATATTTT
TRBJ1-2 | NA | TRBV5-4 | NA | CASSPPQGPYGYTF | TGTGCCAGCAGCCCCCCGCAGGGACCCTATGGCTACACCTTC
TRBJ1-2 | NA | TRBV30 | NA | CAWRPQGLLNYGYTF | TGTGCCTGGAGGCCCCAGGGCCTACTAAACTATGGCTACACCTTC